This T cell receptor beta chain was retrieved from a study of beta chain features in type 1 diabetes (dated by TCRdb to between 2018 and 2020). About the investigation overall: No differences in mean age, gender distribution, total cell number or subset yield were found between patients and healthy donors. A total of around 110,000,000 sorted cells were examined across all samples, and RNA yield correlated strongly with the number of cells per subset. The study compared the TCRB repertoires of sorted circulating CD4+ T cell subsets in recently diagnosed type 1 diabetes patients with those in matched healthy donors. Whereas all 30 or so donors provided naive and central memory subsets, regulatory and stem cell-like memory subsets were isolated from just 8 patients and roughly eight healthy donors. Study-level results and caveats: Fewer insertions and more nucleotide deletions at VDJ recombination sites were observed in patients with type 1 diabetes, implying thymic rearrangement abnormalities. In all four CD4+ subsets, TCRB CDR3 length was moderately but significantly shorter in type 1 diabetes patients. Shorter templates might have been favored by PCR, but patient and control samples were amplified and corrected together, so both groups would have been affected equally by any skew. Only small numbers of individuals were included in the HLA sub-analyses, which left unresolved whether HLA type had any influence on TCRB rearrangement. Naive, central memory and regulatory TCRB repertoires appeared to be more similar among patients than among healthy donors. Because cDNA was sequenced instead of genomic DNA, activated cells with high expression could be over-represented, although the groups did not differ in activation or CD3 levels.

CDR1 and CDR2, looked up from the germline V gene, are MNHEY and SVGAGI. Counted from cysteine to phenylalanine, this CDR3 has 16 amino acids. The retained sequence is limited to the CDR3, 48 bases, with the frame set at the first base. The junction carries 16 bases between V and J, which are trimmed by 0 bases and 10 bases respectively. The entire isolated RNA was reverse transcribed using the High Capacity cDNA Reverse Transcription Kit, and thus expressed TCRB transcripts were sequenced. Deep immunoSEQ sequencing was performed on naive, central memory and regulatory T cell samples, with an average of roughly 3.5 million total reads per sample. After sorted cells were lysed in RLT buffer, RNA was extracted with DNase-treated RNeasy Micro or Mini kits, with the choice depending on cell number. Each cell subset was processed on its own to prevent cross-contamination, while patient and healthy donor samples were processed together. TCRB sequences were amplified from cDNA with the immunoSEQ multiplex PCR, producing 87-bp fragments spanning the CDR3 region. Sequencing of the amplicons was done on the Illumina HiSeq platform. The paper's processing steps were these. Synthetic template baselines were used to correct PCR bias computationally, reads within Hamming distance 2 were collapsed, and singletons that could not be merged were discarded. Reads were aligned against IMGT so that V, D and J genes, CDR3 length and insertions or deletions at six rearrangement sites could be assigned. Clonotype counts were normalized to sorted cell number within each subset before computing true diversity and Gini coefficients with the tcR R package. Repertoire sharing was quantified using the overlap coefficient calculated on TCRB nucleotide sequences. Out-of-frame TCRB sequences from naive cells were analyzed as a proxy for the pre-selection repertoire. Held by TCRdb, this immuneACCESS table contains in-frame sequences only and omits some clones. Under half of the omission traces to an unresolved V gene where checked; the cause of the rest is unknown. V, J and clone size were drawn from that table, and D and trimming were deduced from the DNA. The sample table contains 550,000 to 850,000 clones; only one count was recorded for roughly 13% of them. 0.022% of the sample goes to the ten largest clones.

A single peripheral blood draw of approximately 110 mL on average was collected from each donor into heparinised tubes. Naive, central memory, regulatory and stem cell-like memory CD4+ T cells were sorted on a BD FACSAria II using a panel including CD45RO, CCR7, CD25, CD127, CD95 and CD27. A purity above 98% was achieved for all sorted populations. PBMCs were isolated immediately by Lymphoprep density gradient centrifugation and stained directly without culture. Samples were stained and sorted in pairs, with one healthy donor and one patient per experiment, so that batch effects were minimized. This clone was found a few times. There is no known antigen for this receptor. No base qualities exist here, and no much larger clone lies one base off it.

The TCR was taken from a man in his late teens or twenties with type 1 diabetes. The sequenced sample consisted of naive CD4+ T cells from blood. The cell subset or site label here, explained by the study, means: true naive CD4+ T cells. This chain joins TRBV6-5 to TRBJ1-6; TRBD1 might be the D gene, on 6 matching bases. The base sequence is TGTGCCAGCAGTTACTCTCCCCAACAGGGTAACTCACCCCTCCACTTT. Its protein reads: CASSYSPQQGNSPLHF.